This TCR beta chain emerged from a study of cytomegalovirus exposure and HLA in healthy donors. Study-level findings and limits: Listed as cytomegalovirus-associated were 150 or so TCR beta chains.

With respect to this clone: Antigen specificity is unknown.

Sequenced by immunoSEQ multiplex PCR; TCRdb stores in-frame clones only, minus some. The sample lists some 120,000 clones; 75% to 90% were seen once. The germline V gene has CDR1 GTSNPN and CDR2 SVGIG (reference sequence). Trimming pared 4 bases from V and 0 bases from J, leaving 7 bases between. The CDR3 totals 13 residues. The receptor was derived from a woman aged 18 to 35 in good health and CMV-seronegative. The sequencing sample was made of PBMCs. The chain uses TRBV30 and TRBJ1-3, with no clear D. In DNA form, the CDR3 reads TGTGCCTGGACCCCCAGCTCTGGAAACACCATATATTTT. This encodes CAWTPSSGNTIYF.